This T cell receptor beta chain was sequenced for a study of technical replicates of blood from a few donors (dated by TCRdb to the late 2010s). The library was obtained by the immunoSEQ multiplex PCR assay. TCRdb holds this immuneACCESS table with in-frame rearrangements only. Some clones are missing; in checked studies, unresolved V genes explain under half, and the rest has no known cause. For this sample the table gives approximately 73,000 clones, of which 85% to 95% were detected only once. Jointly, the top ten make up about 0.27% of the sample. V loses 0 bases, J loses 7 bases, and the germline ends lie 13 bases apart. From cysteine to phenylalanine, the CDR3 is 15 amino acids long. The sequence is cut down to CDR3 DNA, 45 bases in frame from base 1. The germline V gene gives CDR1 as MGHRA and CDR2 as YSYEKL. As for this clone: What this receptor recognizes is not known. It has no much larger one-base neighbor in the sample; base qualities were not kept.

The receptor's source is a human donor in good health. Source material: T cells isolated from PBMCs. The chain is encoded by TRBV4-1 joined to TRBJ2-1; a tentative D match to TRBD2 spans 6 bases. For the CDR3, the sequence is CASSQDPHGGNEQFF. The DNA reads TGCGCCAGCAGCCAAGACCCACACGGAGGGAATGAGCAGTTCTTC.